Below are 13 T cell receptor beta chains sequenced from a single sample in a study of blood T cell repertoires in COVID-19. TCRdb keeps only in-frame clones here, not all; method: immunoSEQ multiplex PCR. The profile shows 150,000 to 200,000 clones, about 89% of them singletons. The material sequenced was peripheral blood. The receptors shown here come from a man younger than 30 who had recovered from COVID-19.

The rearrangement uses TRBV3-1 (or the pseudogene TRBV3-2) and TRBJ1-4; tentative D call: TRBD1 (5 bases). The CDR3 consists of 14 residues. Deletions cut 1 base from V and 7 bases from J, with 10 bases between. The germline gives CDR1 LGHDT, CDR2 YNNKEL (reference sequence). This CDR3 reads CASSQVRGSEKLFF. Written as DNA, the CDR3 is TGTGCCAGCAGCCAAGTAAGGGGATCTGAAAAACTGTTTTTT.

The rearrangement uses TRBV5-1 and TRBJ2-1; D possibly corresponds to TRBD2 (5 bases). This CDR3 comprises 16 residues. The ends were cut back, 1 base at V and 2 bases at J, with 13 bases in the middle. CDR1 and CDR2 (germline): SGHRS, YFSETQ. The CDR3 bases are TGCGCCAGCAGCTTGTACGGGCGGGCTCCCTACAATGAGCAGTTCTTC. It codes for CASSLYGRAPYNEQFF.

This chain connects TRBV7-6 to TRBJ1-5, with TRBD1 matching 9 bases. In germline, CDR1 is SGHVS, CDR2 FNYEAQ. The CDR3 has 18 residues. The junction had 9 bases not matched to a gene; V was cut back by 3 bases and J by 0 bases. In nucleotides, the CDR3 is TGTGCCAGCAGCTTGGGACAGGGACGGGGGGTTAGCAATCAGCCCCAGCATTTT. This translates into CASSLGQGRGVSNQPQHF.

The chain recombines TRBV15 with TRBJ1-5; 7 nucleotides align to TRBD1. The CDR3 length is 14 residues. The J segment lost 2 bases and the V segment lost 5 bases, leaving 3 bases of the junction unmatched. Germline loops: CDR1 LNHNV, CDR2 YYDKDF (reference sequence). In DNA, the CDR3 is TGTGCCACCAGCCCCGGACAGGGCAATCAGCCCCAGCATTTT. This sequence encodes CATSPGQGNQPQHF.

V gene TRBV2 combines with J gene TRBJ1-1; no reliable D call. The germline gives CDR1 SNHLY, CDR2 FYNNEI. This CDR3 is built from 14 residues. V gave up 1 base and J gave up 1 base, with 7 bases separating them. The CDR3 coding sequence is TGTGCCAGCAGTGAAGTGAGTAGGAACACTGAAGCTTTCTTT. Translation: CASSEVSRNTEAFF. Filled out from reference TRBV2 and TRBJ1-1, the complete variable domain reads EPEVTQTPSHQVTQMGQEVILRCVPISNHLYFYWYRQILGQKVEFLVSFYNNEISEKSEIFDDQFSVERPDGSNFTLKIRSTKLEDSAMYFCASSEVSRNTEAFFGQGTRLTVV.

The CDR3 DNA sequence: TGTGCCAGCAGCCGCCGGACAGCACAGAACACCGGGGAGCTGTTTTTT. Protein product: CASSRRTAQNTGELFF. The V gene is TRBV6-2 or TRBV6-3, the J gene TRBJ2-2, with D tentatively TRBD1 (6 bases). There are 16 residues in the CDR3. Deletions cut 6 bases from V and 1 base from J, with 15 bases between. From germline, CDR1 is MNHEY and CDR2 SVGEGT.

The gene calls are TRBV19 and TRBJ1-2; possible D gene TRBD1, 5 bases. The CDR3 runs 15 residues. V was trimmed by 6 bases and J by 2 bases, leaving 16 bases between them. The V gene's germline CDR1 is LNHDA and CDR2 SQIVND (reference sequence). In DNA form, the CDR3 reads TGTGCCAGTAGCGCTAGGACACTCCCAAACTATGGCTACACCTTC. Its translation: CASSARTLPNYGYTF.

This clone was recorded only once. The chain uses TRBV12-3 or TRBV12-4 and TRBJ1-4; weak D call: TRBD1 (5 bases). V lost 8 bases to trimming and J lost 7 bases, with 14 bases between them. The CDR3 loop spans 13 amino acids. The DNA of the CDR3 is TGTGCCAGCGGCGGCGGGACTCGTGAAAAACTGTTTTTT. It is translated as CASGGGTREKLFF.

The chain employs TRBV27 and TRBJ2-1, with 7 nucleotides matching TRBD2. Germline CDR1 MNHEY, CDR2 SMNVEV (reference sequence). J was trimmed by 2 bases and V by 3 bases; bases with no gene match: 1. CDR3 length: 14 residues. CDR3 coding DNA: TGTGCCAGCAGTTTGAGCGGGGCCTACAATGAGCAGTTCTTC. This encodes CASSLSGAYNEQFF.

This clone came up a few times. The chain combines TRBV2 with TRBJ2-3, with D possibly TRBD2 on 6 matching bases. The CDR3 contains 14 residues. Germline V lookup: CDR1 SNHLY, CDR2 FYNNEI. V shed 7 bases and J shed 0 bases, with 11 bases lying between them. The CDR3 here is CASNSGPSTDTQYF. The CDR3, as DNA: TGTGCCAGCAATAGCGGCCCTAGCACAGATACGCAGTATTTT.

J is TRBJ1-5 and V is TRBV28, with D perhaps TRBD1 (6 bases). Trimming took 8 bases from V and 3 from J, leaving 11 bases between them. The CDR3 is 13 amino acids. Germline V gene lookup returns CDR1 MDHEN and CDR2 SYDVKM. As DNA, the CDR3 is TGTGCCAGCTGGGACACCTCCAATCAGCCCCAGCATTTT. Protein: CASWDTSNQPQHF. The whole variable domain, remainder taken from reference TRBV28 and TRBJ1-5, is DVKVTQSSRYLVKRTGEKVFLECVQDMDHENMFWYRQDPGLGLRLIYFSYDVKMKEKGDIPEGYSVSREKKERFSLILESASTNQTSMYLCASWDTSNQPQHFGDGTRLSIL.

V usage is TRBV19 and J usage is TRBJ2-2, with D possibly being TRBD1 (6 bases). Germline V lookup: CDR1 LNHDA, CDR2 SQIVND (reference sequence). V was clipped by 7 bases and J by 1 base, with 7 bases between them. The CDR3 spans 13 residues. This CDR3 reads CASKTGNTGELFF. The CDR3 DNA reads TGTGCCAGTAAGACAGGGAACACCGGGGAGCTGTTTTTT. The variable domain in full, completed from reference TRBV19 and TRBJ2-2, reads DGGITQSPKYLFRKEGQNVTLSCEQNLNHDAMYWYRQDPGQGLRLIYYSQIVNDFQKGDIAEGYSVSREKKESFPLTVTSAQKNPTAFYLCASKTGNTGELFFGEGSRLTVL.

The table lists this clone with a count of one. The chain links TRBV10-3 to TRBJ2-4; 7 bases line up with TRBD2. V shed 2 bases and J 1 base; nucleotides not matched to a gene: 5. The germline gives CDR1 ENHRY, CDR2 SYGVKD. This CDR3 region has 16 residues. CDR3: CAISEGLDAAKNIQYF. In nucleotides, the CDR3 is TGTGCCATCAGTGAGGGACTAGACGCTGCCAAAAACATTCAGTACTTC.